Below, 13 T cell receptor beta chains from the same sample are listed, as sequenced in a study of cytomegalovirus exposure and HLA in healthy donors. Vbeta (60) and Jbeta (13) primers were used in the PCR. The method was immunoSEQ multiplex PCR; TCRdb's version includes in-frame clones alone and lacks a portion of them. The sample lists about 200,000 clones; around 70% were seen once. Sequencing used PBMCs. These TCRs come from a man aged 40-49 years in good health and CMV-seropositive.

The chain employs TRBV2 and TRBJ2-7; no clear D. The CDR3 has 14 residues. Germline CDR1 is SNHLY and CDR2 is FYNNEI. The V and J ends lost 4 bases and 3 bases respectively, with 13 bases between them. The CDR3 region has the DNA TGTGCCAGCAGTGGGGCTTTTGCCGACTACGAGCAGTACTTC. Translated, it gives CASSGAFADYEQYF.

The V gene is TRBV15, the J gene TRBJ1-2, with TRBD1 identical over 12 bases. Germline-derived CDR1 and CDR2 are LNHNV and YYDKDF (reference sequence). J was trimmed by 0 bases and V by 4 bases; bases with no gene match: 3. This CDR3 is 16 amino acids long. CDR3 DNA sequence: TGTGCCACCAGCAAGGGACAGGGGGCCTCTAACTATGGCTACACCTTC. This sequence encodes CATSKGQGASNYGYTF.

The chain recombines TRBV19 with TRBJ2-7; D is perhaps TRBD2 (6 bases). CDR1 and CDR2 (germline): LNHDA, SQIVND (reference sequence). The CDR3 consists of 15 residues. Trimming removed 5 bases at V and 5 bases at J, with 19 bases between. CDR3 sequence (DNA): TGTGCCAGTAGTGTCCCGGGACTCGCCGAGCACGAGCAGTACTTC. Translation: CASSVPGLAEHEQYF.

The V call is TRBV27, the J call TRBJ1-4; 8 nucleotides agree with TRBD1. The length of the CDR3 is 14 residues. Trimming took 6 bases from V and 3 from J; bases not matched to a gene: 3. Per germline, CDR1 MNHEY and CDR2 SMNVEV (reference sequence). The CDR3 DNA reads TGTGCCAGCAGAACGACAGGGGCTAATGAAAAACTGTTTTTT. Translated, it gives CASRTTGANEKLFF.

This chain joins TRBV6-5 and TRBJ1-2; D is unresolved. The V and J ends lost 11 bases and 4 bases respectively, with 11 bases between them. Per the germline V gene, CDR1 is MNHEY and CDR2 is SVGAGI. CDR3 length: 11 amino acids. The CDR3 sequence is CAARGGYGYTF. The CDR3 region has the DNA TGTGCCGCCCGGGGAGGCTATGGCTACACCTTC.

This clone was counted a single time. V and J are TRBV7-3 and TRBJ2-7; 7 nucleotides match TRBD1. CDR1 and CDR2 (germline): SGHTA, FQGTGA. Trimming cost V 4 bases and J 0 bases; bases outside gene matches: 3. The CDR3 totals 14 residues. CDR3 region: CASSSTGNSYEQYF. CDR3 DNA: TGTGCCAGCAGCTCGACAGGGAACTCCTACGAGCAGTACTTC. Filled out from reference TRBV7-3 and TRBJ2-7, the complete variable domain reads GAGVSQTPSNKVTEKGKYVELRCDPISGHTALYWYRQSLGQGPEFLIYFQGTGAADDSGLPNDRFFAVRPEGSVSTLKIQRTERGDSAVYLCASSSTGNSYEQYFGPGTRLTVT.

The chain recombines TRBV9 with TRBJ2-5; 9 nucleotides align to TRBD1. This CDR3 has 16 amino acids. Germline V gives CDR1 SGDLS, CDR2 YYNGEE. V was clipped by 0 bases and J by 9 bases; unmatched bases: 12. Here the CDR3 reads CASSVEGGTGSGAQYF. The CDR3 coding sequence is TGTGCCAGCAGCGTAGAAGGGGGGACAGGGAGTGGGGCCCAGTACTTC.

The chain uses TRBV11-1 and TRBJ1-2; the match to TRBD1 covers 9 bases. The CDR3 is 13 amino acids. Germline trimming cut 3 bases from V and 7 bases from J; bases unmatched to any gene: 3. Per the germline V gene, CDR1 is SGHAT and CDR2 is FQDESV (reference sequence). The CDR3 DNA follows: TGTGCCAGCAGCTTCGGGACAGGGAGTGGCTACACCTTC. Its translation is CASSFGTGSGYTF. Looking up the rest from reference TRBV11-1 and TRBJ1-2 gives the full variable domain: EAEVAQSPRYKITEKSQAVAFWCDPISGHATLYWYRQILGQGPELLVQFQDESVVDDSQLPKDRFSAERLKGVDSTLKIQPAELGDSAMYLCASSFGTGSGYTFGSGTRLTVV.

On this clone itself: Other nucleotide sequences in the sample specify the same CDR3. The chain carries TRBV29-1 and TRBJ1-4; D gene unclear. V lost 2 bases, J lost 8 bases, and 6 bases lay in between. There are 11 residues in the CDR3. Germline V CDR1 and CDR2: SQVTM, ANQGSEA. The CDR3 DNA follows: TGCAGCGTTGAAACCGGGGAAAAACTGTTTTTT. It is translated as CSVETGEKLFF.

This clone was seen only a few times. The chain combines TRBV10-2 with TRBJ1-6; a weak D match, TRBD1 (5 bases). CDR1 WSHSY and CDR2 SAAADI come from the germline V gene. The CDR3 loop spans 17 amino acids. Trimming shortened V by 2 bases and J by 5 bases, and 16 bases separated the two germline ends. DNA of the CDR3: TGCGCCAGCAGTGAGAGAAGGGGAAGGAGGGATAATTCACCCCTCCACTTT. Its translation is CASSERRGRRDNSPLHF.

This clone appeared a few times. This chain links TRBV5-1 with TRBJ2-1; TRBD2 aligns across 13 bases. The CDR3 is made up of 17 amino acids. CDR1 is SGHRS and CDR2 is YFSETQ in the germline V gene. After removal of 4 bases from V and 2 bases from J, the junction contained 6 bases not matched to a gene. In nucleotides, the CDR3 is TGCGCCAGCAGCACCCAACTAGCGGGGGGGCCCTACAATGAGCAGTTCTTC. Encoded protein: CASSTQLAGGPYNEQFF.

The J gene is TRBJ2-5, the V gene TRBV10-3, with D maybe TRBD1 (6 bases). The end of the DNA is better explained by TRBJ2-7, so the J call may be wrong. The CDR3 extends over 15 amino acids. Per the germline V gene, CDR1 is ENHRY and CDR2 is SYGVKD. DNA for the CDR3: TGTGCCATCAGTGAGTCGAGGACAGAAACCTACGAGCAGTACTTC. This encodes CAISESRTETYEQYF.

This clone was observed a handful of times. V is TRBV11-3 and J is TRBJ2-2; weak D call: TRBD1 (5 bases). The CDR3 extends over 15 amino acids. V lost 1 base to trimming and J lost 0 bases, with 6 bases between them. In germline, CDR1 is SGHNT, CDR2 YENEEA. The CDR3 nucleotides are TGTGCCAGCAGCTTAGCAGGGACGAACACCGGGGAGCTGTTTTTT. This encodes CASSLAGTNTGELFF.